The 4 T cell receptor beta chains below all came from one sample that was sequenced in a study of T cell clusters in autoimmune cytopenias (dated by TCRdb to the late 2010s). The instrument was an Illumina MiSeq. TRB rearrangements were amplified by multiplex PCR using a touch-down protocol with TRB-A and TRB-B primer pools mixed in one tube. TCRdb reprocessed the reads into one record per CDR3 protein sequence, lacking DNA. For this sample, the table gives roughly 10,000 distinct CDR3 sequences. Together, the top ten hold 20% to 25% of the sample. Per sample, approximately 0.25 ug of peripheral blood genomic DNA, approximately 38,000 genome equivalents, was used for TRB amplification. The data were also submitted as part of a second study, on T cell repertoires in aging, cancer and after chemotherapy.

The sequenced sample was peripheral blood. The receptor set was obtained from a human donor in good health.

This sequence joins TRBV20-1 and TRBJ1-1. There are 13 residues in the CDR3. CDR1 and CDR2 (germline): DFQATT, SNEGSKA (reference sequence). CDR3 region: CSARDHIGLGAFF.

This rearrangement joins TRBV18 to TRBJ2-4; TCRdb indicates TRBD1, and absent DNA this call remains unverified. This CDR3 spans 18 amino acids. The germline V gene has CDR1 KGHSH and CDR2 LQKENI. The CDR3 loop reads CASSPQNRQGTAKNIQYF.

The chain uses TRBV12-3 or TRBV12-4 and TRBJ1-1. The CDR3 spans 13 residues. The CDR3 is CASSLASGTEAFF.

The chain carries TRBV5-4 and TRBJ2-3. The germline V gene encodes CDR1 SGHNT and CDR2 YYREEE (reference sequence). The CDR3 is made up of 11 amino acids. CDR3 in amino acids: CASSFADTQYF.